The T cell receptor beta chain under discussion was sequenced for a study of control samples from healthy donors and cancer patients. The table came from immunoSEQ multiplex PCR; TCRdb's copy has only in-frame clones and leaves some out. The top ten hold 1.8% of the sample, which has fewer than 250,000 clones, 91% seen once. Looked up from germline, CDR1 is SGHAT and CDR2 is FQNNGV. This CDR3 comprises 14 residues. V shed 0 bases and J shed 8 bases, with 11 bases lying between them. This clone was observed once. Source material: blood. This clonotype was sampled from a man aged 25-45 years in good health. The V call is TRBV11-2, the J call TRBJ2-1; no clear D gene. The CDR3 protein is CASSLETQWDEQFF. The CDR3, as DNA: TGTGCCAGCAGCTTAGAGACACAATGGGATGAGCAGTTCTTC.